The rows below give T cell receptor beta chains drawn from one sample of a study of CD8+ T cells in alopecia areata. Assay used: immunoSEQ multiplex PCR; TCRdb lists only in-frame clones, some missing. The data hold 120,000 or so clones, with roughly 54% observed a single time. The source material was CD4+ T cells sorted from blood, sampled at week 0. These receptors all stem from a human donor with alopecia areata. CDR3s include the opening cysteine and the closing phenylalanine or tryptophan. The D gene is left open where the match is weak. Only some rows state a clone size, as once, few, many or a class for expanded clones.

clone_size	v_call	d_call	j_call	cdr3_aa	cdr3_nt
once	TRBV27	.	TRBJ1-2	CASSPLVPNYGYTF	TGTGCCAGCAGTCCCCTAGTCCCTAACTATGGCTACACCTTC
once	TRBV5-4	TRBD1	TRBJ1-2	CASSPDRVRGYTF	TGTGCCAGCAGCCCCGACAGGGTGAGGGGCTACACCTTC
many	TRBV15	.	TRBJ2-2	CATSRDFAGELFF	TGTGCCACCAGCAGAGATTTCGCCGGGGAGCTGTTTTTT
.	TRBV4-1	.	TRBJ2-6	CASSQGGSGANVLTF	TGCGCCAGCAGCCAAGGGGGTTCTGGGGCCAACGTCCTGACTTTC
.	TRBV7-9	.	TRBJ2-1	CASSLVNEQFF	TGTGCCAGCAGCTTAGTTAATGAGCAGTTCTTC
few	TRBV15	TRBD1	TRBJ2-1	CATSRAGTGFDEQFF	TGTGCCACCAGCAGAGCCGGGACAGGGTTCGATGAGCAGTTCTTC
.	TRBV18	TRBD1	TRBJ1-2	CASSPTGADYGYTF	TGTGCCAGCTCACCAACAGGGGCCGACTATGGCTACACCTTC
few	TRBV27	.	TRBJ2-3	CASTPGRGWTDTQYF	TGTGCCAGCACGCCAGGGAGGGGGTGGACAGATACGCAGTATTTT
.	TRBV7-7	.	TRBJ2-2	CASSLASGTNTGELFF	TGTGCCAGCAGCTTAGCTAGTGGAACGAACACCGGGGAGCTGTTTTTT
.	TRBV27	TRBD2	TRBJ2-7	CASSRVIAGAYEQYF	TGTGCCAGCAGTCGGGTGATAGCGGGAGCCTACGAGCAGTACTTC